This T cell receptor (beta chain) is drawn from a study of radiotherapy plus CTLA-4 blockade in lung cancer. About the study: An objective response was seen in 18% of patients, and disease control in around 33%.

Trimming took off 1 base at V and 0 bases at J, with 10 bases between the two ends. CDR1 and CDR2 from the germline V gene are LGHNA and YNFKEQ. This CDR3 is 17 amino acids long. In its sample, this clone was seen a few times. Its matching antigen is unknown. General study findings and limits: Radiotherapy plus ipilimumab was followed by expansion in blood of tumor-derived TCR clones. Response, reportedly, was best predicted by interferon-beta along with early blood T cell clone dynamics.

Assay: immunoSEQ multiplex PCR; the TCRdb copy retains only in-frame clones and omits some. The sample consists of about 98,000 clones, roughly 88% of them appearing once. Each patient with chemo-refractory metastatic non-small-cell lung cancer was treated with focal radiation plus CTLA-4 blockade using ipilimumab. The J gene is TRBJ2-6, the V gene TRBV4-2, with D perhaps TRBD1 (5 bases). The origin of this receptor is a human donor with non-small cell lung cancer that progressed on radiotherapy plus ipilimumab. The material was peripheral blood, obtained from a patient treated with radiotherapy plus ipilimumab. The CDR3 region is CASSQVAGNSGANVLTF. DNA for the CDR3: TGTGCCAGCAGCCAAGTCGCAGGGAACTCTGGGGCCAACGTCCTGACTTTC.